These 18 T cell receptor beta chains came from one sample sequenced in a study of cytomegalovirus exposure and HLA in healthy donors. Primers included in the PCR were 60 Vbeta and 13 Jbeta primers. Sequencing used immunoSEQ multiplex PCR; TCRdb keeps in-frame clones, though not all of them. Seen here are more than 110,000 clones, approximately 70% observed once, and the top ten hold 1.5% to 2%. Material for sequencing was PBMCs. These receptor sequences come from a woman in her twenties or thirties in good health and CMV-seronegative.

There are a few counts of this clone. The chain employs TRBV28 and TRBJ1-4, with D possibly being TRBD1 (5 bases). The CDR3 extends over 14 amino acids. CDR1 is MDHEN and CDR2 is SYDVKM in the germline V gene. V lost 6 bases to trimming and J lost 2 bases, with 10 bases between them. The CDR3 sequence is CASSYGGTNEKLFF. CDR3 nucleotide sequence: TGTGCCAGCAGCTATGGGGGGACTAATGAAAAACTGTTTTTT.

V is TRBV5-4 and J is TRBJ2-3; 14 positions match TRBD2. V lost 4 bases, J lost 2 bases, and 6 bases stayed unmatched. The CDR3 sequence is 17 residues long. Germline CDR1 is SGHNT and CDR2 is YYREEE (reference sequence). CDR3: CASSRLAGGPSTDTQYF. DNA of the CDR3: TGTGCCAGCAGCCGACTAGCGGGGGGGCCTTCCACAGATACGCAGTATTTT.

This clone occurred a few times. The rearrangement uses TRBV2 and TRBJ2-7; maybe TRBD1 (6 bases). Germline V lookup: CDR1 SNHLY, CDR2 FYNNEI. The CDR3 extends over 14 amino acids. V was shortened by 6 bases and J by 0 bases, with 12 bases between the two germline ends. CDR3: CASRGHLNSYEQYF. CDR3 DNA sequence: TGTGCCAGCAGGGGACATTTAAACTCCTACGAGCAGTACTTC.

CDR3 region: CASRGQNNEQFF. CDR3 DNA sequence: TGTGCCAGCCGAGGACAGAACAATGAGCAGTTCTTC. The chain has TRBV28 and TRBJ2-1, with D possibly being TRBD1 (6 bases). Germline V lookup: CDR1 MDHEN, CDR2 SYDVKM. Trimming left V 8 bases short and J 5 bases short, with 10 bases between. The CDR3 has 12 residues.

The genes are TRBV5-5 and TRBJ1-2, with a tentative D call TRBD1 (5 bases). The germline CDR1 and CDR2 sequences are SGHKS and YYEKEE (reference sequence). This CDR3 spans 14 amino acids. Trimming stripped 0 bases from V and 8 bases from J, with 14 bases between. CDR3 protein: CASSLEAGTGGYTF. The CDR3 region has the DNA TGTGCCAGCAGCTTGGAGGCAGGAACAGGAGGCTACACCTTC. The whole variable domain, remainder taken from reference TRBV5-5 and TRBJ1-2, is DAGVTQSPTHLIKTRGQQVTLRCSPISGHKSVSWYQQVLGQGPQFIFQYYEKEERGRGNFPDRFSARQFPNYSSELNVNALLLGDSALYLCASSLEAGTGGYTFGSGTRLTVV.

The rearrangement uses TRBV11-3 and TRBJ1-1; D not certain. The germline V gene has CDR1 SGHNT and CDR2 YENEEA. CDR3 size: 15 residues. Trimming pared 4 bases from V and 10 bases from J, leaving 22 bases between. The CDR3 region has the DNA TGTGCCAGCAGCTCCGCCCTAGATGCAGGTACTAGAGCTTTCTTT. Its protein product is CASSSALDAGTRAFF. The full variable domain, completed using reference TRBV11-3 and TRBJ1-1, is EAGVVQSPRYKIIEKKQPVAFWCNPISGHNTLYWYLQNLGQGPELLIRYENEEAVDDSQLPKDRFSAERLKGVDSTLKIQPAELGDSAVYLCASSSALDAGTRAFFGQGTRLTVV.

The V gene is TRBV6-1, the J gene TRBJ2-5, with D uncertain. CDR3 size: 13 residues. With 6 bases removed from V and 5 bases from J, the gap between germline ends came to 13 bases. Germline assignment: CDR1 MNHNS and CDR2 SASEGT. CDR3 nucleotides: TGTGCCAGCAGCCACAACCAAATGGAGACCCAGTACTTC. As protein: CASSHNQMETQYF.

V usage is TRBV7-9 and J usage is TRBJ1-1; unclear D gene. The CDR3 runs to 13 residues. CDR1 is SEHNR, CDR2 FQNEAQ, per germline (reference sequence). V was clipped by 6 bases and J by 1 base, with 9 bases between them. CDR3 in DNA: TGTGCCAGCAGACGAACAGAGAACACTGAAGCTTTCTTT. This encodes CASRRTENTEAFF.

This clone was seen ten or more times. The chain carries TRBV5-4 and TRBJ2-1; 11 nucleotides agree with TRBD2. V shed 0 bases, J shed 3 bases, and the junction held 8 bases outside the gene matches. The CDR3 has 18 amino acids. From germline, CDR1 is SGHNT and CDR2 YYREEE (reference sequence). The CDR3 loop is CASSLETLLAGGYNEQFF. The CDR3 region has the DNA TGTGCCAGCAGCTTGGAGACCCTTCTAGCGGGAGGCTACAATGAGCAGTTCTTC.

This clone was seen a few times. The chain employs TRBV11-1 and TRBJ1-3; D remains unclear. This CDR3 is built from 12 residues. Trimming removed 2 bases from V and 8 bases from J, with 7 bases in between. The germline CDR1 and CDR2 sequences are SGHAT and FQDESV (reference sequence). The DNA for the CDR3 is TGTGCCAGCAGCTTAAGTGCGGACACCATATATTTT. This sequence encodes CASSLSADTIYF. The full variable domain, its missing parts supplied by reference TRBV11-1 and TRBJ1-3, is EAEVAQSPRYKITEKSQAVAFWCDPISGHATLYWYRQILGQGPELLVQFQDESVVDDSQLPKDRFSAERLKGVDSTLKIQPAELGDSAMYLCASSLSADTIYFGEGSWLTVV.

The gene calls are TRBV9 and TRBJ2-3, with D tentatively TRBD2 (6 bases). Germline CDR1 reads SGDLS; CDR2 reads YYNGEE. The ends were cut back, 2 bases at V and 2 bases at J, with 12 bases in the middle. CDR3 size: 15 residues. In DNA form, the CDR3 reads TGTGCCAGCAGCGTCTCGGTAGCGGACACAGATACGCAGTATTTT. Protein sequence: CASSVSVADTDTQYF.

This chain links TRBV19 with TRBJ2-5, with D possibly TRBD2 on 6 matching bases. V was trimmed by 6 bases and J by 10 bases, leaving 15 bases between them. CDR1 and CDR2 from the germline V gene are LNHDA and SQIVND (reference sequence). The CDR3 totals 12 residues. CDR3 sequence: CASRSQWGDQYF. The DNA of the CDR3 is TGTGCCAGTAGATCCCAATGGGGGGACCAGTACTTC.

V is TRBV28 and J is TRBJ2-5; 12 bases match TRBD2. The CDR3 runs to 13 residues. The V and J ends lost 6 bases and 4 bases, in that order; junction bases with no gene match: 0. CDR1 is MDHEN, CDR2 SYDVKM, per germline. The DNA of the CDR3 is TGTGCCAGCAGGACTAGCGGGAGAGAGACCCAGTACTTC. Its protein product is CASRTSGRETQYF. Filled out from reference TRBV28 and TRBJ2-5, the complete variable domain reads DVKVTQSSRYLVKRTGEKVFLECVQDMDHENMFWYRQDPGLGLRLIYFSYDVKMKEKGDIPEGYSVSREKKERFSLILESASTNQTSMYLCASRTSGRETQYFGPGTRLLVL.

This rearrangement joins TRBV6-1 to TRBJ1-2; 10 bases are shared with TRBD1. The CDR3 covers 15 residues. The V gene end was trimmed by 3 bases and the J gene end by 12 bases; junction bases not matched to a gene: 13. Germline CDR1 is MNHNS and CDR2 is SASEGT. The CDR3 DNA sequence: TGTGCCAGCAGTGAGCTTGGGACAGGGGAGCGGGGCCACACCTTC. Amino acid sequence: CASSELGTGERGHTF.

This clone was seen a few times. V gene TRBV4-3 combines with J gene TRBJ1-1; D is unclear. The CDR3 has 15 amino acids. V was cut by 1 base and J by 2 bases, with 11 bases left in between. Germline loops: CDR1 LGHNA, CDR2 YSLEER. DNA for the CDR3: TGCGCCAGCAGCCAAGGCCTGGTTACAAACACTGAAGCTTTCTTT. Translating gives CASSQGLVTNTEAFF.

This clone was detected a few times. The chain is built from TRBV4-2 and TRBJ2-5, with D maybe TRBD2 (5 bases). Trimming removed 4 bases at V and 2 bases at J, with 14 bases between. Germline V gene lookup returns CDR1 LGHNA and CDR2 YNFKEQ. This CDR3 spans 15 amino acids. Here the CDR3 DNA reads TGTGCCAGCAGCCCTACGGGGAACCAACAAGAGACCCAGTACTTC. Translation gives CASSPTGNQQETQYF.

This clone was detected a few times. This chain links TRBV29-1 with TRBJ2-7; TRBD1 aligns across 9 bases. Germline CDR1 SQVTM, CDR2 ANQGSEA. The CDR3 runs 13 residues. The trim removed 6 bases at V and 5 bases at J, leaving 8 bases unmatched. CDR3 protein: CSVSTGGQNEQYF. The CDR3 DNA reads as TGCAGCGTCTCCACAGGGGGCCAAAACGAGCAGTACTTC.

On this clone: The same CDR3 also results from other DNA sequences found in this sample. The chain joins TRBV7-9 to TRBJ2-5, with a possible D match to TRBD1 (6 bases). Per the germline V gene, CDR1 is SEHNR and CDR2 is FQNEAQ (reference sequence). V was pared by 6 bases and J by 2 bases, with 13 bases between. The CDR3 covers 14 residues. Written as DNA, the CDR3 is TGTGCCAGCAGAAAAGGACAGTTTCAAGAGACCCAGTACTTC. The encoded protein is CASRKGQFQETQYF.